This TCR beta chain was captured in a study of blood T cell repertoires in COVID-19. On the study more broadly: The cDNA or gDNA used as material had been derived from T cells, B-cell-depleted T cells, or PBMCs.

The germline CDR1 and CDR2 sequences are MNHEY and SVGAGI. The V and J ends lost 5 bases and 3 bases respectively, with 14 bases between them. CDR3 length equals 14 residues. As processed by the authors: Estimates of nucleated cell counts were drawn from the amplification of reference gene primers. Clones were sequenced by immunoSEQ multiplex PCR, and TCRdb holds only the in-frame ones, with some missing. That table is the source of V, J and clone size, and D and trimming were worked out from the DNA. Of some 360,000 clones listed, approximately 89% were seen once; the top ten hold approximately 4.1%.

The V gene is TRBV6-5, the J gene TRBJ2-7, with D tentatively TRBD1 (6 bases). The TCR comes from a woman aged 55-75 years with COVID-19, enrolled during active disease. Material: peripheral blood. Here the CDR3 reads CASSPGTPIYEQYF. CDR3 sequence (DNA): TGTGCCAGCAGTCCCGGGACACCCATCTACGAGCAGTACTTC.